These T cell receptor beta chains were read from a single sample in a study of regulatory T cells in long-lasting Graves disease. TCRdb itself ran the multiplex PCR reads through MiXCR, one entry per CDR3 protein. The sample records a few hundred thousand distinct CDR3 sequences, 23% being singletons. The starting material was peripheral blood mononuclear cells (PBMCs), obtained when the disease was refractory, from a patient treated with antithyroid drugs. The origin of the receptors is a female donor with Graves disease. Each CDR3 is given with its conserved first and last residue. The D gene is left open where the match is weak. Expanded clones are given a class, and other clones once, few, many or no size at all.

d_call	v_call	j_call	clone_size	cdr3_aa	cdr3_nt
TRBD1	TRBV7-9	TRBJ1-4	-	CASSLRTGLEKLFF	TGTGCCAGCAGCTTAAGGACAGGGTTGGAAAAACTGTTTTTT
-	TRBV6-1	TRBJ1-1	-	CASRIGVVNTEAFF	TGTGCCAGCAGAATAGGGGTGGTGAACACTGAAGCTTTCTTT
-	TRBV7-9	TRBJ1-3	-	CASSLRADFSGNTIYF	TGTGCCAGCAGCTTAAGGGCAGATTTCTCTGGAAACACCATATATTTT
-	TRBV2	TRBJ2-7	many	CASSEAGSPHEQYF	TGTGCCAGCAGTGAAGCAGGGAGTCCCCACGAGCAGTACTTC
TRBD2	TRBV3-1	TRBJ2-7	many	CASSIGLAGGLQYF	TGTGCCAGCAGCATTGGACTAGCGGGAGGTCTGCAGTACTTC
TRBD2	TRBV7-6	TRBJ2-1	-	CASTSSGQAYNEQFF	TGTGCCAGCACCTCTAGCGGCCAAGCCTACAATGAGCAGTTCTTC
TRBD1	TRBV7-2	TRBJ1-2	many	CASSPTGQGNYGYTF	TGTGCCAGCAGTCCAACCGGACAGGGGAACTATGGCTACACCTTC
-	TRBV9	TRBJ1-3	-	CASSRGSDTIYF	TGTGCCAGCAGCCGGGGTTCGGACACCATATATTTT
-	TRBV2	TRBJ1-1	few	CASSQWYTLNTEAFF	TGTGCCAGCAGTCAGTGGTACACCTTGAACACTGAAGCTTTCTTT
TRBD2	TRBV7-9	TRBJ2-7	few	CASSLFSQRENEQYF	TGTGCCAGCAGCTTATTTTCCCAGCGGGAGAACGAGCAGTACTTC
-	TRBV12-5	TRBJ2-2	many	CASAYEGTTGELFF	TGTGCTAGTGCTTATGAGGGGACCACCGGGGAGCTGTTTTTT
-	TRBV5-1	TRBJ2-2	few	CASSLGRTANTGELFF	TGCGCCAGCAGCTTGGGGCGTACCGCGAACACCGGGGAGCTGTTTTTT
-	TRBV7-2	TRBJ2-3	few	CASSLDYTTDTQYF	TGTGCCAGCAGCTTAGATTACACCACAGATACGCAGTATTTT
-	TRBV20-1	TRBJ2-5	many	CSPVGTTSETQYF	TGCAGTCCCGTGGGGACCACGTCAGAGACCCAGTACTTC